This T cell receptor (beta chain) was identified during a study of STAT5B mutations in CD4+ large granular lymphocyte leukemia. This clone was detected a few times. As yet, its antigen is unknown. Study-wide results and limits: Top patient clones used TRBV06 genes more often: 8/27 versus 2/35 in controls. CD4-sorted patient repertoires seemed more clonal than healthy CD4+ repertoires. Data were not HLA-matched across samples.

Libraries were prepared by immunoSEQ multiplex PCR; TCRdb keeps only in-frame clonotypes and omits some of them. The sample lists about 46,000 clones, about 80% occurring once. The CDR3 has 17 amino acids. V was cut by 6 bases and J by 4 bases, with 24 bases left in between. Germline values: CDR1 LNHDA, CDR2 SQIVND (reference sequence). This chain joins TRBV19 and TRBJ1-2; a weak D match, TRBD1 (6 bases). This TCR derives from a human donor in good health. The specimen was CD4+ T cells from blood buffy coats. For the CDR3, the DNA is TGTGCCAGTAGCCTACTTCCCGTTGGGACATCCCCCTATGGCTACACCTTC. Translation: CASSLLPVGTSPYGYTF.